The 8 T cell receptor beta chains below all came from one sample that was sequenced in a study of cytomegalovirus exposure and HLA in healthy donors. PCR was performed using 60 Vbeta and 13 Jbeta primers. Profiled with immunoSEQ multiplex PCR; TCRdb holds only in-frame clones, not every one. This sample has some 190,000 clones; around 80% occur once, and the top ten carry about 1.3%. The sample was PBMCs. These receptors were obtained from a girl under 18 in good health and CMV-seropositive.

The V and J genes are TRBV6-5 and TRBJ1-1, with 11 bases fitting TRBD1. V dropped 3 bases and J dropped 5; count of bases not matched to a gene: 5. Germline V lookup: CDR1 MNHEY, CDR2 SVGAGI. This CDR3 contains 15 residues. The CDR3 DNA reads as TGTGCCAGCAGTTATTCTGGACAGGGGGCGACTGAAGCTTTCTTT. Translation gives CASSYSGQGATEAFF.

The rearrangement uses TRBV5-1 and TRBJ1-1; 9 bases agree with TRBD1. CDR3 length: 14 residues. V lost 0 bases and J lost 8; bases outside the gene matches: 5. The germline CDR1 and CDR2 sequences are SGHRS and YFSETQ. In nucleotides, the CDR3 is TGCGCCAGCAGCTTGGGACAGGGGGGCTACGAAGCTTTCTTT. This translates into CASSLGQGGYEAFF.

This chain links TRBV6-5 with TRBJ1-5; 8 bases line up with TRBD1. Germline lookup yields CDR1 MNHEY and CDR2 SVGAGI. With V trimmed by 1 base and J by 1 base, 0 bases remained unmatched. The CDR3 totals 15 residues. CDR3 in amino acids: CASSYYRGSNQPQHF. In DNA, the CDR3 is TGTGCCAGCAGTTACTACAGGGGGAGCAATCAGCCCCAGCATTTT.

V gene TRBV27 combines with J gene TRBJ1-2; 8 bases align to TRBD1. The J segment lost 5 bases and the V segment lost 5 bases, leaving 16 bases of the junction unmatched. In germline, CDR1 is MNHEY, CDR2 SMNVEV (reference sequence). The CDR3 runs 17 residues. This CDR3 is CASSLTIPRTGYYGYTF. The CDR3 nucleotides are TGTGCCAGCAGTCTTACTATTCCTCGGACAGGGTATTATGGCTACACCTTC.

This clone was observed a single time. The V call is TRBV7-2, the J call TRBJ2-1, with TRBD2 identical over 7 bases. V lost 2 bases, J lost 4 bases, and 5 bases stayed unmatched. Germline V gives CDR1 SGHTA, CDR2 FQGNSA. CDR3 length equals 15 residues. The CDR3 loop is CASSLRSGTYNEQFF. The CDR3 bases are TGTGCCAGCAGCTTACGGAGCGGGACTTACAATGAGCAGTTCTTC.

The V gene is TRBV4-1, the J gene TRBJ2-7, with a possible D match to TRBD1 (6 bases). With 0 bases removed from V and 3 bases from J, the gap between germline ends came to 9 bases. The germline gives CDR1 MGHRA, CDR2 YSYEKL. The CDR3 has 14 amino acids. The DNA for the CDR3 is TGCGCCAGCAGCCAAGAACAGGGAATCTACGAGCAGTACTTC. Residues: CASSQEQGIYEQYF.

This chain uses TRBV25-1 with TRBJ2-2, with D perhaps matching TRBD1 (6 bases). The CDR3 runs to 17 residues. Trimming pared 0 bases from V and 2 bases from J, leaving 13 bases between. Germline V CDR1 and CDR2: MGHDK, SYGVNS. Here the CDR3 DNA reads TGTGCCAGCAGTGAATATATCAGGGGCCCAAACACCGGGGAGCTGTTTTTT. Its protein is CASSEYIRGPNTGELFF.

The V call is TRBV30, the J call TRBJ2-1; possibly TRBD2 for D (6 bases). Germline values: CDR1 GTSNPN, CDR2 SVGIG (reference sequence). Between the trimmed V and J ends, which lost 3 bases and 7 bases, there was a span of 10 bases. This CDR3 region has 12 residues. This CDR3 reads CAWSGGRNEQFF. CDR3 in DNA: TGTGCCTGGAGCGGAGGGCGGAATGAGCAGTTCTTC.